This entry lists 5 T cell receptor beta chains sequenced from one sample in a study of shared clonotypes between healthy human individuals (dated by TCRdb to 2018 to 2020). Library preparation used the immunoSEQ multiplex PCR assay. In TCRdb, the immuneACCESS table is reduced to in-frame sequences with V and J assigned. These tables do not hold every clone; where another copy was compared, an unresolved V gene accounts for under half, and the others remain unexplained. The sample table contains 2 million to 2.5 million clones; only one count was recorded for under 95% of them. 0.36% of the sample is in the top ten clones. Sequencing was carried out using naive CD4+ T cells from PBMCs. The sample's cell subset or site label, decoded: CD45RA+ positively selected. The receptors derive from a man in his late teens or twenties in good health. Some clones in this sample may be carry-over from other donors' samples.

With regard to this clone: This sample includes further DNA sequences coding for the same CDR3. V usage is TRBV5-1 and J usage is TRBJ2-7; possible D gene TRBD1, 6 bases. Germline V lookup: CDR1 SGHRS, CDR2 YFSETQ. This CDR3 contains 14 residues. With 0 bases removed from V and 2 bases from J, the gap between germline ends came to 9 bases. In DNA, the CDR3 is TGCGCCAGCAGCTTGGGGAAGGGGGCCTACGAGCAGTACTTC. Its translation is CASSLGKGAYEQYF.

This chain's CDR3 is CASSLDADTQYF. The CDR3 nucleotides read TGTGCCAGCAGCTTAGACGCAGATACGCAGTATTTT. The chain combines TRBV19 with TRBJ2-3, with unresolved D. The V gene's germline CDR1 is LNHDA and CDR2 SQIVND (reference sequence). The ends were cut back, 9 bases at V and 4 bases at J, with 11 bases in the middle. The CDR3 has 12 amino acids.

This clone was seen once. A junction boundary mismatches the germline segment, possibly from a read error. This chain joins TRBV7-2 and TRBJ2-3; a weak D match, TRBD2 (6 bases). The CDR3 extends over 17 amino acids. Germline CDR1 reads SGHTA; CDR2 reads FQGNSA. CDR3 in DNA: TGTGCCAGCAGCTTAGCCCGTGGGGGGAGGACCTCCGAGGCCAACCATTTT. Amino acid sequence: CASSLARGGRTSEANHF.

The chain couples TRBV5-1 to TRBJ2-1, with 10 bases aligning to TRBD2. Per the germline V gene, CDR1 is SGHRS and CDR2 is YFSETQ. V was pared by 4 bases and J by 5 bases, with 6 bases of the junction left unmatched. The CDR3 totals 15 residues. The CDR3 DNA is TGCGCCAGCAGCCGACAAGCGGGAGGGGACAATGAGCAGTTCTTC. Encoded protein: CASSRQAGGDNEQFF.

This chain connects TRBV7-8 to TRBJ1-2, with D perhaps TRBD1 (5 bases). The CDR3 loop spans 17 amino acids. Trimming removed 0 bases from V and 0 bases from J, with 14 bases in between. Germline V gene data show CDR1 as SGHVS and CDR2 as FQNEAQ. This chain's CDR3 is CASSLARVGAPNYGYTF. CDR3 in DNA: TGTGCCAGCAGCTTAGCGCGAGTTGGGGCGCCTAACTATGGCTACACCTTC.